At least ten counts were recorded for the clone carrying this T cell receptor (beta chain). This record belongs to a study of blood T cells in healthy people across ages. Each individual donor underwent a draw of approximately 9.8 milliliters of peripheral blood. Then a second PCR, running about 6 to 11 cycles, was carried out with a sample-barcoded 5' primer and a J-beta primer mix. TCRdb itself ran the 5' RACE reads through MiXCR, one entry per CDR3 protein. The repertoire holds around 900,000 distinct CDR3 sequences, with 25% to 35% as singletons. This CDR3 comprises 13 residues. The V segment lost 5 bases and the J segment 4 bases; nucleotides outside the gene matches: 3. From germline, CDR1 is SEHNR and CDR2 FQNEAQ (reference sequence).

The sequencing sample was made of blood. The rearrangement uses TRBV7-9 and TRBJ2-5, with 8 nucleotides matching TRBD2. This clonotype was sampled from a woman of 80 years or more in good health. The DNA for the CDR3 is TGTGCCAGCAGCATCGGGGGGGGAGAGACCCAGTACTTC. Amino acid sequence: CASSIGGGETQYF.